A selection of T cell receptor beta chains follows, all from one sample in a study of cytomegalovirus exposure and HLA in healthy donors. Generated by immunoSEQ multiplex PCR, the TCRdb table keeps only in-frame clones and is missing some. Of around 170,000 clones listed, over 70% were seen once; the top ten hold 3% to 3.5%. The sample consisted of PBMCs. The origin of the receptors is a woman aged 45-65 years in good health and CMV-seropositive. CDR3s leave out the opening cysteine and the closing phenylalanine or tryptophan. The order of the fields is V gene, J gene, CDR3 protein.

>TRBV9|TRBJ2-5
ASSPQTSRQETQY
>TRBV19|TRBJ1-1
ASGLQGVNTEAF
>TRBV2|TRBJ1-3
ASNDRGRNTIY
>TRBV9|TRBJ1-1
ASGGGPNTEAF
>TRBV19|TRBJ1-4
ASSTPRRVGEKLF
>TRBV10-3|TRBJ2-1
AISAGTSGTYNEQF
>TRBV5-4|TRBJ1-3
ASSFPGGSGNTIY
>TRBV5-1|TRBJ2-7
ASSAGTSGFYEQY
>TRBV30|TRBJ1-5
AWSVGSHRGPQPQH
>TRBV18|TRBJ2-3
ASSGQGSTDTQY
>TRBV2|TRBJ1-3
ASSEGSQSSGNTIY
>TRBV14|TRBJ2-3
ASSQEIPPGLAGILSTDTQY
>TRBV5-6|TRBJ1-1
ASSLSPTGMNTEAF
>TRBV10-3|TRBJ1-4
AIKQGPSADEKLF
>TRBV19|TRBJ1-1
ASRPTTEGEAF
>TRBV10-1|TRBJ2-3
ASPSGSVSTDTQY
>TRBV7-2|TRBJ1-6
ASSYLGDRSNSPLH
>TRBV5-6|TRBJ2-3
ASSFFGQGAQY
>TRBV2|TRBJ2-1
ASSEGLGQEQF
>TRBV4-1|TRBJ2-5
ASSQDAERGVQETQY
>TRBV19|TRBJ2-7
ASSDRGYEQY
>TRBV27|TRBJ2-1
ASSEPSGLLNEQF
>TRBV11-3|TRBJ2-7
ASRGAAYEQY
>TRBV7-2|TRBJ2-1
ASSSKPPGLAGYNEQF
>TRBV27|TRBJ2-7
ASSQGAGEQY